The clone carrying this T cell receptor (beta chain) was counted only a few times. V was trimmed by 8 bases and J by 4 bases, leaving 24 bases between them. Per the germline V gene, CDR1 is MNHEY and CDR2 is SVGEGT. CDR3 length: 17 amino acids. One entry per CDR3 protein results from TCRdb running MiXCR on the 5' RACE reads. The repertoire holds roughly 580,000 distinct CDR3 sequences, roughly 18% seen once, with approximately 12% in the top ten. The data stem from a study of T-cell memory formation after mild COVID-19. Study as a whole: Each donor largely had its own TCR clusters.

The genes are TRBV6-2 or TRBV6-3 and TRBJ2-1, with D possibly being TRBD2 (6 bases). The sample consisted of PBMCs or a T cell subset sorted from them (not recorded which). The receptor comes from an adult woman who had mild COVID-19 (a few samples of this study predate the infection). Cell type and time point are not known. Here the CDR3 reads CASPPHQRAARYNEQFF. As DNA, the CDR3 is TGTGCCAGCCCCCCCCACCAGCGGGCGGCGAGATACAATGAGCAGTTCTTC.